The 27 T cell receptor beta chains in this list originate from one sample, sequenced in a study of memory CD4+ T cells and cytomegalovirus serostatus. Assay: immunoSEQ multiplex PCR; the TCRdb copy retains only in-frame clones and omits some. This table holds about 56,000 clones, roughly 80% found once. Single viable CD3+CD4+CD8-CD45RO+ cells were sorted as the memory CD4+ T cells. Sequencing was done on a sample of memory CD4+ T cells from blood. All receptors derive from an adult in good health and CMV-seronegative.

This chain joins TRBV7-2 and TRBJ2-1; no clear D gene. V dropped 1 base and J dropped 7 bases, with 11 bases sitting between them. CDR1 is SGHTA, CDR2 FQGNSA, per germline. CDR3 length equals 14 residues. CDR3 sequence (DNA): TGTGCCAGCAGCTTAGTTGGGCAGATGAATGAGCAGTTCTTC. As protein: CASSLVGQMNEQFF.

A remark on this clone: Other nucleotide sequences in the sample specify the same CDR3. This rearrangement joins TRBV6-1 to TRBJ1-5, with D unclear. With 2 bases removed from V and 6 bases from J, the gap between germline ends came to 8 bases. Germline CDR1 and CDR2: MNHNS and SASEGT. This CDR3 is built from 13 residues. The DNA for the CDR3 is TGTGCCAGCAGTGAAACTGGTGGTCAGCCCCAGCATTTT. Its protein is CASSETGGQPQHF.

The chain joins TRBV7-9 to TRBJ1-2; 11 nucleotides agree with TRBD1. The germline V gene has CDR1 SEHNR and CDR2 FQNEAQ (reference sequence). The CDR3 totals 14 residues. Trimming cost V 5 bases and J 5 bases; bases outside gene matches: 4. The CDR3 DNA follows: TGTGCCAGCAGCCGGACAGGGGGCGCTTATGGCTACACCTTC. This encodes CASSRTGGAYGYTF.

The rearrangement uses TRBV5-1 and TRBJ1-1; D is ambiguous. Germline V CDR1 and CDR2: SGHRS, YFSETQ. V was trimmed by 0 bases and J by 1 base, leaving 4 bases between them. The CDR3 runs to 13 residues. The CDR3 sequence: CASSLGRNTEAFF. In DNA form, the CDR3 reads TGCGCCAGCAGCTTGGGGCGGAACACTGAAGCTTTCTTT.

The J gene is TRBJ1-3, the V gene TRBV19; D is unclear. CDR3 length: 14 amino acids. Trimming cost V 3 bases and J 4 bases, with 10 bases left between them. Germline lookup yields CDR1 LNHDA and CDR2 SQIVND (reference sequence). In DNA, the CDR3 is TGTGCCAGTAGTATTAAGGACGCGGGAAACACCATATATTTT. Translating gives CASSIKDAGNTIYF.

The CDR3 region is CASSGQGTGNQPQHF. CDR3 bases: TGTGCCAGCAGTGGCCAGGGGACAGGCAATCAGCCCCAGCATTTT. The V call is TRBV6-1, the J call TRBJ1-5, with TRBD1 matching 7 bases. There are 15 residues in the CDR3. The J segment lost 2 bases and the V segment lost 4 bases, leaving 5 bases of the junction unmatched. CDR1 and CDR2 (germline): MNHNS, SASEGT.

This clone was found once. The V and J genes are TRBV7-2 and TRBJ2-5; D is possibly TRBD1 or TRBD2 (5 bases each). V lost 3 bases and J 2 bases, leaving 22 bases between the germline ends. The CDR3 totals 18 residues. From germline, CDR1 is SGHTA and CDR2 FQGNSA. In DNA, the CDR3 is TGTGCCAGCAGCTTCATCGTTTCGGGACGGATTTCACAAGAGACCCAGTACTTC. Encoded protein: CASSFIVSGRISQETQYF.

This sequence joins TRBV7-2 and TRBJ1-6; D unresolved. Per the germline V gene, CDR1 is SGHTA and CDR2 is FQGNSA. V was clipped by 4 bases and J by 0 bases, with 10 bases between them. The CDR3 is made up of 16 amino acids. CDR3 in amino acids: CASSSYRNSYNSPLHF. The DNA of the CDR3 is TGTGCCAGCAGCTCGTACCGAAACTCCTATAATTCACCCCTCCACTTT.

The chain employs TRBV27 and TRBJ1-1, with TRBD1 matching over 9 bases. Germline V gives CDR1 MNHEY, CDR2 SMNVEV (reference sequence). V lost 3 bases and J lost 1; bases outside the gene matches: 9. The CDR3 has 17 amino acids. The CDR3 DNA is TGTGCCAGCAGTTTTTTGGGACAGGGAAGGGGGAACACTGAAGCTTTCTTT. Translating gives CASSFLGQGRGNTEAFF.

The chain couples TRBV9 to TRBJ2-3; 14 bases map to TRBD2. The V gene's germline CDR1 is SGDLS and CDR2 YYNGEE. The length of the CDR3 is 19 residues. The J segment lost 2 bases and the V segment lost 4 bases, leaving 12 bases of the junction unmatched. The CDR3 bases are TGTGCCAGCAGCTATTATCCGGGACTAGCGGGGGATACCACAGATACGCAGTATTTT. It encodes CASSYYPGLAGDTTDTQYF. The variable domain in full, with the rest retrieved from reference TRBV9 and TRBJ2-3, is DSGVTQTPKHLITATGQRVTLRCSPRSGDLSVYWYQQSLDQGLQFLIQYYNGEERAKGNILERFSAQQFPDLHSELNLSSLELGDSALYFCASSYYPGLAGDTTDTQYFGPGTRLTVL.

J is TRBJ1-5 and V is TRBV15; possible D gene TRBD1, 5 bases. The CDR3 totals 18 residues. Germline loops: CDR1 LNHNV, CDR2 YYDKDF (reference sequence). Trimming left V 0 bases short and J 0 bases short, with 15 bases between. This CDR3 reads CATSRDLLDRNSNQPQHF. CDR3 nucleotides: TGTGCCACCAGCAGAGACCTACTCGACAGAAATAGCAATCAGCCCCAGCATTTT.

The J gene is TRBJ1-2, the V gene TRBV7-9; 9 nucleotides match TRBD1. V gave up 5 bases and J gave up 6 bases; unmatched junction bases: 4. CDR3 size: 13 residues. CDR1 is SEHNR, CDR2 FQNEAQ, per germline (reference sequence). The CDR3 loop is CASSLGTGNGYTF. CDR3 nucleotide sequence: TGTGCCAGCAGCCTAGGGACAGGGAATGGCTACACCTTC. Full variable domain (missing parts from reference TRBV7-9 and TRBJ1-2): DTGVSQNPRHKITKRGQNVTFRCDPISEHNRLYWYRQTLGQGPEFLTYFQNEAQLEKSRLLSDRFSAERPKGSFSTLEIQRTEQGDSAMYLCASSLGTGNGYTFGSGTRLTVV.

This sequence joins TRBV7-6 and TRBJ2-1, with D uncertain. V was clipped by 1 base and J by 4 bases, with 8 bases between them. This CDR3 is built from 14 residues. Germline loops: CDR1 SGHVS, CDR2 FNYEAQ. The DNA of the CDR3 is TGTGCCAGCAGCTTAGATTGGCAGTACAATGAGCAGTTCTTC. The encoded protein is CASSLDWQYNEQFF.

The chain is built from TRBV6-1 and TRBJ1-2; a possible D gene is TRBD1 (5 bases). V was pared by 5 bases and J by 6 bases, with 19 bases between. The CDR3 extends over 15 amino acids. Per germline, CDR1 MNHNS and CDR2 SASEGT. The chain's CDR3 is CASSKPRGSGDGYTF. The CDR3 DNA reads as TGTGCCAGCAGTAAGCCGAGGGGTTCGGGGGATGGCTACACCTTC.

CDR3 sequence (DNA): TGTGCCAGCAGTTTAAGTAGCGGGGGGGCCGGTGAGACCCAGTACTTC. It encodes CASSLSSGGAGETQYF. This rearrangement joins TRBV28 to TRBJ2-5, with 11 bases identical to TRBD2. CDR3 length: 16 amino acids. Germline CDR1 and CDR2: MDHEN and SYDVKM. Germline trimming cut 2 bases from V and 5 bases from J; bases unmatched to any gene: 7.

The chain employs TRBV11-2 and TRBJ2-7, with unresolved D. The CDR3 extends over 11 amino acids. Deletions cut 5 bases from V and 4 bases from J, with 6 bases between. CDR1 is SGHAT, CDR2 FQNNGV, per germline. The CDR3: CASSGPYEQYF. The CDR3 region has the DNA TGTGCCAGCAGCGGCCCTTACGAGCAGTACTTC.

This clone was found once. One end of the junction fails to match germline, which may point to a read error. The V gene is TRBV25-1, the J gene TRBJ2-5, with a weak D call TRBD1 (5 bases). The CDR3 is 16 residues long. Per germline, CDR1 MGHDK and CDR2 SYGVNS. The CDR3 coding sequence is TGTGCCGGCAGTGAACCCCGAGTTGACAGACAAGAGACCCAGTACTTC. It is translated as CAGSEPRVDRQETQYF.

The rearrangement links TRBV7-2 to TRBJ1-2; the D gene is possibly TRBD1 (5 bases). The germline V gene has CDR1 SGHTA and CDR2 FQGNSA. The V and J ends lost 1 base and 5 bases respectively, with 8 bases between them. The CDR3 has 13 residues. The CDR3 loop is CASSLDAGYGYTF. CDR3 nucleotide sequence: TGTGCCAGCAGCTTAGACGCAGGGTATGGCTACACCTTC. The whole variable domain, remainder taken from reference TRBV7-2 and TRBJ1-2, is GAGVSQSPSNKVTEKGKDVELRCDPISGHTALYWYRQSLGQGLEFLIYFQGNSAPDKSGLPSDRFSAERTGGSVSTLTIQRTQQEDSAVYLCASSLDAGYGYTFGSGTRLTVV.

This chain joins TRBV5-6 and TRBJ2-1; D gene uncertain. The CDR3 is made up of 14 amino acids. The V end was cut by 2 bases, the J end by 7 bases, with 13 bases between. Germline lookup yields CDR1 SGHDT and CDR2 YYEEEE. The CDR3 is CASSFVGSWNEQFF. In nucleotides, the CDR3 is TGTGCCAGCAGCTTTGTAGGGTCCTGGAATGAGCAGTTCTTC.

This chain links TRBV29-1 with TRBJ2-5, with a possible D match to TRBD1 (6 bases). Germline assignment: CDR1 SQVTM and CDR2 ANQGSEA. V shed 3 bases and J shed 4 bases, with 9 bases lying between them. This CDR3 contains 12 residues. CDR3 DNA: TGCAGCGTTGACACAGGGACAGAGACCCAGTACTTC. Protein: CSVDTGTETQYF.

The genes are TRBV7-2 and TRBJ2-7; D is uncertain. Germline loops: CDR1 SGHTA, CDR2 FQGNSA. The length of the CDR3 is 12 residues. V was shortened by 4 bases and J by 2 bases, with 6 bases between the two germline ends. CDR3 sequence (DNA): TGTGCCAGCAGCTCAGGTACCTACGAGCAGTACTTC. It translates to CASSSGTYEQYF. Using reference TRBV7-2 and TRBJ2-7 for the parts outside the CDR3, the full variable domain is GAGVSQSPSNKVTEKGKDVELRCDPISGHTALYWYRQSLGQGLEFLIYFQGNSAPDKSGLPSDRFSAERTGGSVSTLTIQRTQQEDSAVYLCASSSGTYEQYFGPGTRLTVT.

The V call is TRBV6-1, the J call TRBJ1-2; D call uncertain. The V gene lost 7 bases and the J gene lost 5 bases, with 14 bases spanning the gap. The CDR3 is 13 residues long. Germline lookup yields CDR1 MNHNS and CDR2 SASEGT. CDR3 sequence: CASTLREEYGYTF. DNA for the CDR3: TGTGCCAGCACGTTGAGGGAGGAGTATGGCTACACCTTC.

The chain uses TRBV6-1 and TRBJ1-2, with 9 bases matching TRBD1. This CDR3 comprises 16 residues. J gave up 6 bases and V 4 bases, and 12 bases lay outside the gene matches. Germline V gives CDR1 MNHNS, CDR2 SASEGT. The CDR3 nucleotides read TGTGCCAGCAGTGTTGGTCCCGGGACAGGGTACGATGGCTACACCTTC. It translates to CASSVGPGTGYDGYTF.

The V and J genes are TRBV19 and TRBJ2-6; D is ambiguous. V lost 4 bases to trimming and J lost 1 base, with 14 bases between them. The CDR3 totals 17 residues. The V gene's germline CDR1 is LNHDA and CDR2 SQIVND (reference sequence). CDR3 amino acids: CASSRVGAHSGANVLTF. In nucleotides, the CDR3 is TGTGCCAGTAGTAGAGTTGGTGCTCATTCTGGGGCCAACGTCCTGACTTTC.

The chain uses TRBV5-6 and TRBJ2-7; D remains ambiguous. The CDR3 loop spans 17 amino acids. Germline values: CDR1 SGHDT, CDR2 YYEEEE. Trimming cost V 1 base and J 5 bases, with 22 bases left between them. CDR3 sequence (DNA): TGTGCCAGCAGCTTGCGGTTTTTAACCCAAAGGCCTGACGAGCAGTACTTC. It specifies CASSLRFLTQRPDEQYF.

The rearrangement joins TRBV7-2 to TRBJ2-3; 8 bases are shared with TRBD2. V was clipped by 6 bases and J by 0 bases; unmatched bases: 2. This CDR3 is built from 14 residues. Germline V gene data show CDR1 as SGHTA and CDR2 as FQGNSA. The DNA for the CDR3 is TGTGCCAGCAGTTCTAGCGGGAGCACAGATACGCAGTATTTT. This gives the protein CASSSSGSTDTQYF.

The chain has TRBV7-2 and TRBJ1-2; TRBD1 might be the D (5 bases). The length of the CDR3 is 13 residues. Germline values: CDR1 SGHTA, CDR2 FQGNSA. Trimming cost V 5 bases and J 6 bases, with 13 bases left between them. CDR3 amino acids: CASSLLGADGYTF. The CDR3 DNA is TGTGCCAGCAGCCTACTAGGGGCTGATGGCTACACCTTC.